These 20 T cell receptor beta chains originate from one sample sequenced in a study of shared clonotypes between healthy human individuals. Repertoires were generated with immunoSEQ multiplex PCR, while TCRdb's copy carries only in-frame clones and drops some. The repertoire holds 2 million to 2.5 million clones, with 92% as singletons. The specimen sequenced was naive CD4+ T cells from PBMCs. Subset reported: CD45RA+ positively selected. The source of these receptors is a man between 18 and 29 years old in good health. Some clones in this sample may be carry-over from other donors' samples.

The chain is built from TRBV4-1 and TRBJ2-1, with 8 bases that match TRBD1. Per germline, CDR1 MGHRA and CDR2 YSYEKL. V shed 2 bases, J shed 3 bases, and the junction held 3 bases outside the gene matches. CDR3 length equals 15 residues. The CDR3 coding sequence is TGCGCCAGCAGCCAACCAGGGGGCGTCTACAATGAGCAGTTCTTC. It specifies CASSQPGGVYNEQFF.

The CDR3 loop reads CASSSGLALNTGELFF. The CDR3 coding sequence is TGTGCCAGCAGCTCGGGACTAGCGTTGAACACCGGGGAGCTGTTTTTT. This chain links TRBV5-8 with TRBJ2-2, with 10 bases fitting TRBD2. V lost 3 bases, J lost 1 base, and 3 bases stayed unmatched. The CDR3 covers 16 residues. Germline V gene lookup returns CDR1 SGHTS and CDR2 YDEGEE.

The rearrangement uses TRBV29-1 and TRBJ2-5, with 14 bases matching TRBD2. CDR1 and CDR2 (germline): SQVTM, ANQGSEA. J lost 4 bases, V lost 4 bases, and 5 bases had no gene match. This CDR3 comprises 15 residues. The CDR3 spells CSVGKGLAGGETQYF. The CDR3 nucleotides read TGCAGCGTTGGTAAAGGACTAGCGGGAGGAGAGACCCAGTACTTC.

The chain links TRBV30 to TRBJ1-4, with D possibly TRBD1 on 5 matching bases. This CDR3 spans 15 amino acids. Trimming cost V 0 bases and J 5 bases, with 13 bases left between them. Germline assignment: CDR1 GTSNPN and CDR2 SVGIG (reference sequence). CDR3 sequence (DNA): TGTGCCTGGAGTGTGGGGGGACGGAAGAATGAAAAACTGTTTTTT. Residues: CAWSVGGRKNEKLFF.

This clone was seen a single time. The chain links TRBV5-4 to TRBJ2-4; D uncertain. This CDR3 contains 15 residues. V lost 1 base to trimming and J lost 1 base, with 9 bases between them. Germline V lookup: CDR1 SGHNT, CDR2 YYREEE (reference sequence). For the CDR3, the DNA is TGTGCCAGCAGCTTGCCCTCCGCGGCCAAAAACATTCAGTACTTC. Its translation is CASSLPSAAKNIQYF.

The chain recombines TRBV5-6 with TRBJ2-7, with 8 bases fitting TRBD1. The ends lost 4 bases at V and 5 bases at J; junction bases unmatched: 11. CDR1 and CDR2 from the germline V gene are SGHDT and YYEEEE. The CDR3 spans 15 residues. CDR3 DNA sequence: TGTGCCAGCAGCCGCGACAGGGGTCAAAAACACGAGCAGTACTTC. This encodes CASSRDRGQKHEQYF. The full variable domain, rest sourced from reference TRBV5-6 and TRBJ2-7, is DAGVTQSPTHLIKTRGQQVTLRCSPKSGHDTVSWYQQALGQGPQFIFQYYEEEERQRGNFPDRFSGHQFPNYSSELNVNALLLGDSALYLCASSRDRGQKHEQYFGPGTRLTVT.

The chain uses TRBV4-1 and TRBJ2-3; TRBD1 matches 7 bases. CDR1 MGHRA and CDR2 YSYEKL come from the germline V gene. With 3 bases clipped from V and 0 bases from J, the junction kept 3 bases outside the gene matches. CDR3 length: 15 residues. CDR3 amino acids: CASSHTGDSTDTQYF. CDR3 DNA: TGCGCCAGCAGCCACACAGGGGACAGCACAGATACGCAGTATTTT.

The chain employs TRBV2 and TRBJ1-4; no definite D call. This CDR3 has 15 amino acids. Germline CDR1 SNHLY, CDR2 FYNNEI. V lost 4 bases, J lost 8 bases, and 17 bases lay in between. The DNA of the CDR3 is TGTGCCAGCAGTGGGGTGTGGGGAGTGGGGGAAAAACTGTTTTTT. Residues: CASSGVWGVGEKLFF. Combining the CDR3 with reference TRBV2 and TRBJ1-4 gives the whole variable domain EPEVTQTPSHQVTQMGQEVILRCVPISNHLYFYWYRQILGQKVEFLVSFYNNEISEKSEIFDDQFSVERPDGSNFTLKIRSTKLEDSAMYFCASSGVWGVGEKLFFGSGTQLSVL.

The V call is TRBV28, the J call TRBJ1-1; 7 nucleotides agree with TRBD1. J lost 11 bases, V lost 5 bases, and 8 bases had no gene match. The length of the CDR3 is 12 residues. Germline V gives CDR1 MDHEN, CDR2 SYDVKM. Here the CDR3 reads CASSPLGGAAFF. The CDR3 nucleotides are TGTGCCAGCAGTCCGCTAGGGGGCGCCGCTTTCTTT.

Concerning this clone: Within the sample, other DNA sequences also encode this same CDR3. The chain uses TRBV6-5 and TRBJ2-2, with a tentative D call TRBD2 (5 bases). CDR3 length equals 16 residues. Germline V lookup: CDR1 MNHEY, CDR2 SVGAGI. Trimming took off 2 bases at V and 0 bases at J, with 10 bases between the two ends. The CDR3 sequence: CASSYGRGPNTGELFF. Here the CDR3 DNA reads TGTGCCAGCAGTTACGGCCGGGGTCCGAACACCGGGGAGCTGTTTTTT.

The chain is built from TRBV5-6 and TRBJ2-5; 7 bases agree with TRBD1. The germline V gene has CDR1 SGHDT and CDR2 YYEEEE. The V segment lost 0 bases and the J segment 5 bases; nucleotides outside the gene matches: 10. The length of the CDR3 is 16 residues. CDR3 sequence reads: CASSLADTGVRETQYF. The CDR3, as DNA: TGTGCCAGCAGCTTGGCAGATACAGGGGTTCGGGAGACCCAGTACTTC.

The chain links TRBV28 to TRBJ2-7, with D possibly matching TRBD1 (6 bases). Per germline, CDR1 MDHEN and CDR2 SYDVKM. Trimming stripped 5 bases from V and 1 base from J, with 18 bases between. The length of the CDR3 is 16 residues. The CDR3 sequence is CASSVSTGQSSYEQYF. In nucleotides, the CDR3 is TGTGCCAGCAGTGTCTCTACGGGACAATCTTCCTACGAGCAGTACTTC. The entire variable domain, with the rest obtained from reference TRBV28 and TRBJ2-7, is as follows: DVKVTQSSRYLVKRTGEKVFLECVQDMDHENMFWYRQDPGLGLRLIYFSYDVKMKEKGDIPEGYSVSREKKERFSLILESASTNQTSMYLCASSVSTGQSSYEQYFGPGTRLTVT.

J is TRBJ2-1 and V is TRBV6-4, with TRBD1 identical over 8 bases. The CDR3 is 14 residues long. CDR1 and CDR2 from the germline V gene are MRHNA and SNTAGT. V was clipped by 4 bases and J by 9 bases; unmatched bases: 8. CDR3 residues: CASSVGQGYGEQFF. CDR3 nucleotide sequence: TGTGCCAGCAGTGTTGGACAGGGTTACGGTGAGCAGTTCTTC.

The rearrangement uses TRBV5-1 and TRBJ2-6; TRBD1 is a possible D gene (7 bases). The germline V gene has CDR1 SGHRS and CDR2 YFSETQ. The CDR3 runs to 19 residues. V was cut by 1 base and J by 1 base, with 18 bases left in between. For the CDR3, the DNA is TGCGCCAGCAGCTTGAGCGGAGGGACAGCGGCATCTGGGGCCAACGTCCTGACTTTC. Translated, it gives CASSLSGGTAASGANVLTF.

This clone was seen once. The chain couples TRBV5-1 to TRBJ1-2; D gene unclear. Trimming cost V 0 bases and J 3 bases, with 12 bases left between them. Germline CDR1 is SGHRS and CDR2 is YFSETQ. The CDR3 consists of 15 residues. The CDR3 region has the DNA TGCGCCAGCAGCTTGGGTGTAGTGGGGTACTATGGCTACACCTTC. It is translated as CASSLGVVGYYGYTF.

The rearrangement uses TRBV27 and TRBJ1-5, with a possible D match to TRBD1 (5 bases). This CDR3 comprises 14 residues. V dropped 1 base and J dropped 7 bases, with 11 bases sitting between them. The germline V gene has CDR1 MNHEY and CDR2 SMNVEV (reference sequence). The CDR3 DNA reads TGTGCCAGCAGTTTATATCAGGGTACGCAGCCCCAGCATTTT. Translated: CASSLYQGTQPQHF.

The V and J genes are TRBV9 and TRBJ2-1, with TRBD2 identical over 12 bases. CDR1 is SGDLS, CDR2 YYNGEE, per germline. This CDR3 spans 17 amino acids. The trim removed 0 bases at V and 8 bases at J, leaving 9 bases unmatched. The CDR3 bases are TGTGCCAGCAGCGTAGAGGTGTTGGGACTAGCGGGTGATGAGCAGTTCTTC. Its translation is CASSVEVLGLAGDEQFF.

This clone was seen a single time. Other DNA sequences within the sample encode an identical CDR3. This chain joins TRBV7-9 and TRBJ2-1; D is undetermined. The V and J ends lost 0 bases and 4 bases respectively, with 4 bases between them. Germline V gene sequence: CDR1 SEHNR, CDR2 FQNEAQ (reference sequence). CDR3 length: 13 amino acids. CDR3 in DNA: TGTGCCAGCAGCTTAGCGGTATACAATGAGCAGTTCTTC. Translated: CASSLAVYNEQFF.

This chain uses TRBV10-3 with TRBJ1-1; D gene ambiguous. The CDR3 length is 14 residues. Germline CDR1 is ENHRY and CDR2 is SYGVKD. Trimming removed 10 bases from V and 1 base from J, with 16 bases in between. As DNA, the CDR3 is TGTGCCACCCTACCTACAGAAAAGAACACTGAAGCTTTCTTT. This encodes CATLPTEKNTEAFF.

This clone was picked up one time. The gene calls are TRBV6-5 and TRBJ1-2; a weak D match, TRBD1 (6 bases). The CDR3 sequence is 15 residues long. Germline assignment: CDR1 MNHEY and CDR2 SVGAGI. Deletions cut 6 bases from V and 8 bases from J, with 22 bases between. The CDR3: CASSPLSGAAGGYTF. The CDR3 DNA sequence: TGTGCCAGCAGCCCCCTATCAGGGGCAGCAGGCGGCTACACCTTC.